This T cell receptor beta chain was sequenced in a study of metastatic and nonmetastatic thyroid tumors. The germline gives CDR1 DFQATT, CDR2 SNEGSKA (reference sequence). This CDR3 has 15 amino acids. After removal of 3 bases from V and 7 bases from J, the junction contained 12 bases not matched to a gene. This clone was seen repeatedly, ten times or more. Thyroid surgery was preceded by no treatment in any patient. Via MiXCR, TCRdb re-called the PCR reads. This table holds some 26,000 clones, 20% found once. The TCR originated in a female donor with papillary thyroid cancer or a benign thyroid nodule (not recorded which). Some clones in this sample may be carry-over from other donors' samples. The chain combines TRBV20-1 with TRBJ2-1; 7 bases fit TRBD1. Sequences were obtained from adjacent normal tissue. This CDR3 is CSASADRVGRNEQFF. CDR3 nucleotide sequence: TGCAGTGCTAGCGCTGACAGGGTGGGCAGGAATGAGCAGTTCTTC.